The 12 T cell receptor beta chains below were found in one sample sequenced in a study of T cells in localized non-small cell lung cancer. Data came from immunoSEQ multiplex PCR; TCRdb stores just in-frame clones and leaves some out. Of over 15,000 clones in the sample, roughly 85% were seen once. The material was peripheral blood, obtained before any cancer treatment. The origin of the receptors is a male donor older than 55 with stage I lung adenocarcinoma.

V and J are TRBV19 and TRBJ1-1, with D possibly TRBD1 on 5 matching bases. Germline CDR1 LNHDA, CDR2 SQIVND (reference sequence). With 6 bases removed from V and 1 base from J, the gap between germline ends came to 9 bases. The CDR3 is 13 amino acids. The CDR3 sequence is CASRGTGNTEAFF. In DNA form, the CDR3 reads TGTGCCAGTAGAGGGACGGGGAACACTGAAGCTTTCTTT.

The V call is TRBV29-1, the J call TRBJ1-2; D remains unclear. V lost 4 bases to trimming and J lost 5 bases, with 11 bases between them. CDR3 size: 12 residues. Germline V CDR1 and CDR2: SQVTM, ANQGSEA. The CDR3 reads CSVAKGMYGYTF. The CDR3 DNA reads as TGCAGCGTTGCGAAAGGGATGTATGGCTACACCTTC.

This clone occurred once. The rearrangement uses TRBV27 and TRBJ1-1; D not resolved. Germline assignment: CDR1 MNHEY and CDR2 SMNVEV (reference sequence). This CDR3 region has 15 residues. The germline V and J ends were trimmed by 6 bases and 1 base, with 15 bases remaining between them. This CDR3 reads CASSPWGKGNTEAFF. The CDR3 DNA sequence: TGTGCCAGCAGCCCCTGGGGTAAAGGGAACACTGAAGCTTTCTTT.

Turning to this clone: One end of the junction is discordant with germline, which a read error may explain. The chain is built from TRBV7-7 and TRBJ2-5, with D tentatively TRBD1 (5 bases). The CDR3 extends over 13 amino acids. Per the germline V gene, CDR1 is SSHAT and CDR2 is FNYEAQ (reference sequence). This CDR3 is CASSSFGAETQYF. The CDR3 DNA is TGTGCTAGCAGCTCGTTTGGGGCAGAGACCCAGTACTTC.

This chain uses TRBV7-2 with TRBJ2-7; 7 bases match TRBD2. The J segment lost 3 bases and the V segment lost 7 bases, leaving 12 bases of the junction unmatched. The CDR3 consists of 15 residues. CDR1 is SGHTA and CDR2 is FQGNSA in the germline V gene. The CDR3 coding sequence is TGTGCCAGCAACCCCGGGACTATCTTCGACTACGAGCAGTACTTC. Amino acids: CASNPGTIFDYEQYF.

The chain combines TRBV6-5 with TRBJ1-2; tentative D call: TRBD1 (6 bases). Between the trimmed V and J ends, which lost 4 bases and 0 bases, there was a span of 9 bases. The germline V gene has CDR1 MNHEY and CDR2 SVGAGI. This CDR3 is 14 amino acids long. CDR3 DNA sequence: TGTGCCAGCAGTTTGAGGGGGGCTAACTATGGCTACACCTTC. Residues: CASSLRGANYGYTF.

The rearrangement uses TRBV4-1 and TRBJ1-3; tentatively, D is TRBD1 (6 bases). Germline V gene lookup returns CDR1 MGHRA and CDR2 YSYEKL. This CDR3 is 16 amino acids long. Between the trimmed V and J ends, which lost 5 bases and 1 base, there was a span of 15 bases. DNA for the CDR3: TGCGCCAGCAGCTTGACGACAGGAAGATCTGGAAACACCATATATTTT. This encodes CASSLTTGRSGNTIYF.

This clone was detected a few times. This chain connects TRBV19 to TRBJ1-1; TRBD1 agrees at 7 bases. This CDR3 spans 16 amino acids. CDR1 LNHDA and CDR2 SQIVND come from the germline V gene (reference sequence). V trimming: 4 bases; J trimming: 0 bases; junction bases outside the gene matches: 8. The CDR3 here is CASSTTGFAVNTEAFF. The CDR3 DNA reads TGTGCCAGTAGTACGACAGGGTTTGCGGTGAACACTGAAGCTTTCTTT.

The rearrangement links TRBV7-2 to TRBJ2-5; 7 bases line up with TRBD1. The germline gives CDR1 SGHTA, CDR2 FQGNSA. Losses at the gene ends were 5 bases for V and 10 bases for J; bases not matched to a gene: 16. The CDR3 loop spans 15 amino acids. The CDR3 DNA reads as TGTGCCAGCAGCCACAGGGGCCTACGCGACCCAGGCCAGTACTTC. It translates to CASSHRGLRDPGQYF.

V usage is TRBV4-2 and J usage is TRBJ2-5; D call uncertain. The CDR3 totals 15 residues. The germline V gene encodes CDR1 LGHNA and CDR2 YNFKEQ. V lost 0 bases and J lost 2, with 10 bases in between. This CDR3 is CASSQDFGRQETQYF. CDR3 coding DNA: TGTGCCAGCAGCCAAGACTTCGGCAGACAAGAGACCCAGTACTTC.

The chain links TRBV7-2 to TRBJ2-4; D call uncertain. Germline CDR1 SGHTA, CDR2 FQGNSA. The CDR3 has 14 amino acids. Trimming removed 0 bases from V and 11 bases from J, with 14 bases in between. The CDR3 is CASSLAHRSGVQYF. DNA for the CDR3: TGTGCCAGCAGCTTAGCGCATAGGTCCGGTGTTCAGTACTTC.

The rearrangement uses TRBV30 and TRBJ2-7; 12 bases are a match to TRBD1. Germline values: CDR1 GTSNPN, CDR2 SVGIG (reference sequence). Germline trimming cut 7 bases from V and 2 bases from J; bases unmatched to any gene: 12. This CDR3 is 16 amino acids long. CDR3 protein: CASQILRDRGPYEQYF. As DNA, the CDR3 is TGTGCCTCTCAAATCCTCCGGGACAGGGGGCCCTACGAGCAGTACTTC. The full variable domain, rest sourced from reference TRBV30 and TRBJ2-7, is SQTIHQWPATLVQPVGSPLSLECTVEGTSNPNLYWYRQAAGRGLQLLFYSVGIGQISSEVPQNLSASRPQDRQFILSSKKLLLSDSGFYLCASQILRDRGPYEQYFGPGTRLTVT.